The sequence of this T cell receptor beta chain was determined in a study of blood T cell repertoires in COVID-19. CDR1 LGHNA and CDR2 YSLEER come from the germline V gene. CDR3 length equals 14 residues. Trimming took off 1 base at V and 4 bases at J, with 10 bases between the two ends. The table came from immunoSEQ multiplex PCR; TCRdb's copy has only in-frame clones and leaves some out. The table includes 300,000 to 350,000 clones, about 88% detected once. Participants were placed into cohorts based on the clinical history they reported. The genes are TRBV4-3 and TRBJ1-1; D uncertain. The TCR originated in a woman under 40 who had recovered from COVID-19. Sequenced sample: PBMCs or T cells enriched from blood (not recorded which). CDR3 DNA sequence: TGCGCCAGCAGCCAAGTTGAAAGCGCCACTGAAGCTTTCTTT. This translates into CASSQVESATEAFF.